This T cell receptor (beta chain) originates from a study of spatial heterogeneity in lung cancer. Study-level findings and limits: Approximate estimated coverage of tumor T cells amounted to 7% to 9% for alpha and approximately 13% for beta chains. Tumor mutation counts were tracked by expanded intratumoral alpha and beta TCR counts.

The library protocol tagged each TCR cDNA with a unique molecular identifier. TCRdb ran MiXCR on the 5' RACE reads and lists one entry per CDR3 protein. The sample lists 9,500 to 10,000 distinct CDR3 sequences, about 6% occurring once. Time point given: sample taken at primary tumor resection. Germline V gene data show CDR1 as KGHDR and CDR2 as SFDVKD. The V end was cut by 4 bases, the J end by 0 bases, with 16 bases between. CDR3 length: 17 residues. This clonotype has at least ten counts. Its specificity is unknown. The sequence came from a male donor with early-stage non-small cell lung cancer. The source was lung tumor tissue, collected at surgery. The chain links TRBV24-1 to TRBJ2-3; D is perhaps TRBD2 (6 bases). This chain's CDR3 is CATSEDILATSTDTQYF. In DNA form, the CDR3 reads TGTGCCACCAGTGAGGATATTCTAGCGACTAGCACAGATACGCAGTATTTT.